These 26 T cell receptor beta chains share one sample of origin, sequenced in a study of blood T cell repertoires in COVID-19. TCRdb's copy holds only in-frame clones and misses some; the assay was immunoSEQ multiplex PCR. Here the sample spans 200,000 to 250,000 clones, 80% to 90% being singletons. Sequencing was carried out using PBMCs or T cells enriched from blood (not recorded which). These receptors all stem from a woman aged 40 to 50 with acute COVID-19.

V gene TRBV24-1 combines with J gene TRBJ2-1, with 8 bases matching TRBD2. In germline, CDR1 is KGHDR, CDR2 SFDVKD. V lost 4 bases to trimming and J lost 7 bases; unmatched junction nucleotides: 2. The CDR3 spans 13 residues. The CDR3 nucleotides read TGTGCCACCAGTGACCGACTAGCGAATGAGCAGTTCTTC. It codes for CATSDRLANEQFF.

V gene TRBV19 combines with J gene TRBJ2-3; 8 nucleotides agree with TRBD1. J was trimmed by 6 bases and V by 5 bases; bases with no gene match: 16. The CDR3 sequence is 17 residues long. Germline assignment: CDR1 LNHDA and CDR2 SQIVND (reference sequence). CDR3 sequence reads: CASSGQGRGSRSDTQYF. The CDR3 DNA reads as TGTGCCAGTAGTGGACAGGGAAGAGGAAGCCGATCGGATACGCAGTATTTT.

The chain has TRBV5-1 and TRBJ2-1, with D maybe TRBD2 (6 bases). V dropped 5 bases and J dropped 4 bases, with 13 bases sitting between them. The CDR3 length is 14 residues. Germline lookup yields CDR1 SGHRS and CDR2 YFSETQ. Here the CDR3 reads CASREGGEYNEQFF. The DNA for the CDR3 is TGCGCCAGCAGGGAGGGAGGAGAATACAATGAGCAGTTCTTC.

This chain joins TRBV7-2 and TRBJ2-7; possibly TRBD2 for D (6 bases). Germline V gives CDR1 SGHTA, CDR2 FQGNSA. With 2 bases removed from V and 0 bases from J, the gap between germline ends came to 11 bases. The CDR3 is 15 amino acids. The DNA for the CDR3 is TGTGCCAGCAGCTTAAGGGAGGAAAGCTCCTACGAGCAGTACTTC. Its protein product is CASSLREESSYEQYF.

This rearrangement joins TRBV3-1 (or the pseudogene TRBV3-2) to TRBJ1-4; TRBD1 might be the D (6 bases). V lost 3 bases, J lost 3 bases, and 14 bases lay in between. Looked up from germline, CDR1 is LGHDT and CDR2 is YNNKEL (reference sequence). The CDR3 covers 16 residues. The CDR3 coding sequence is TGTGCCAGCAGCCATTGGGACACCAAGCCTAATGAAAAACTGTTTTTT. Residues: CASSHWDTKPNEKLFF.

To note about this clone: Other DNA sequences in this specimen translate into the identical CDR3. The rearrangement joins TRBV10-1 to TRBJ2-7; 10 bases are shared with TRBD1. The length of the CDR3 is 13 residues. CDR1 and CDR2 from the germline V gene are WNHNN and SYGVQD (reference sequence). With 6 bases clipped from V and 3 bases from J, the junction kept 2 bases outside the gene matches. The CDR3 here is CASSRDRGYEQYF. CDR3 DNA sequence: TGCGCCAGCAGCCGGGACAGGGGCTACGAGCAGTACTTC.

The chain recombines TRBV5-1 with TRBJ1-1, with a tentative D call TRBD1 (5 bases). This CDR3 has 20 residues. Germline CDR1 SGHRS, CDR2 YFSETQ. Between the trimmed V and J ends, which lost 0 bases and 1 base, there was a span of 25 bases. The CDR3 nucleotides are TGCGCCAGCAGCTTGGTATTCGGTCGGGGCAGGGTGGAGGGGAACACTGAAGCTTTCTTT. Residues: CASSLVFGRGRVEGNTEAFF.

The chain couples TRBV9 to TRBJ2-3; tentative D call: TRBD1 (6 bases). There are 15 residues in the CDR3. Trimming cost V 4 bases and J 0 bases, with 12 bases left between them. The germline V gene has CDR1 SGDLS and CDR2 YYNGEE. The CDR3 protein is CASSPGDQSTDTQYF. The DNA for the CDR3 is TGTGCCAGCAGCCCAGGGGACCAAAGCACAGATACGCAGTATTTT.

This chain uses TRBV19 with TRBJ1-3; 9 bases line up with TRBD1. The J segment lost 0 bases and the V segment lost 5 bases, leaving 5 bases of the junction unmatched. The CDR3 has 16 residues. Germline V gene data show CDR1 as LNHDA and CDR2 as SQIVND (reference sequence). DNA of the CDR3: TGTGCCAGTAGTTTGGGACAGGGAGGCTCTGGAAACACCATATATTTT. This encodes CASSLGQGGSGNTIYF.

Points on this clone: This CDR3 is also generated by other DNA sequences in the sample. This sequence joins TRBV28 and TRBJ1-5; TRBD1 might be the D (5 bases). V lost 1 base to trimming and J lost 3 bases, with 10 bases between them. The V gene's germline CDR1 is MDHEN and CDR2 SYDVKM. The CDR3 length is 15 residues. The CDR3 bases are TGTGCCAGCAGTTTATCGGGGGGGTCCAATCAGCCCCAGCATTTT. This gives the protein CASSLSGGSNQPQHF.

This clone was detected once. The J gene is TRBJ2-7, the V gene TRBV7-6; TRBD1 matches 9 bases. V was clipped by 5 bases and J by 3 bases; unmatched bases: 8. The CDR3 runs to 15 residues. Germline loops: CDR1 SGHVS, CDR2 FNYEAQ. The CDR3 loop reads CASSENRGRNYEQYF. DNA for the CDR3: TGTGCCAGCAGCGAAAACAGGGGGCGCAACTACGAGCAGTACTTC.

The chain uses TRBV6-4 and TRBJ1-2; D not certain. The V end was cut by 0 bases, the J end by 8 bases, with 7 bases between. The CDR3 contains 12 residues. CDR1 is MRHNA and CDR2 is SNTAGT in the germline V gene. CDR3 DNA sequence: TGTGCCAGCAGTGACTCGATGGGCGGCTACACCTTC. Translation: CASSDSMGGYTF.

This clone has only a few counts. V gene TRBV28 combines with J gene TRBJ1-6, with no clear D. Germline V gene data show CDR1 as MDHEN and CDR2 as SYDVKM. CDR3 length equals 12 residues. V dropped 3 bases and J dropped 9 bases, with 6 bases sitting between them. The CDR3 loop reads CASSFGSSPLHF. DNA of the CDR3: TGTGCCAGCAGTTTTGGCAGTTCACCCCTCCACTTT.

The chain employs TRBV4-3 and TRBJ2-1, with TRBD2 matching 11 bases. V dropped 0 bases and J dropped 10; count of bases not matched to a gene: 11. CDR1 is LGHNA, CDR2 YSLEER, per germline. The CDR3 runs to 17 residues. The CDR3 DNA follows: TGCGCCAGCAGCCAAGATCGGGGGACTAGCGGCCCCCTCGAGCAGTTCTTC. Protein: CASSQDRGTSGPLEQFF.

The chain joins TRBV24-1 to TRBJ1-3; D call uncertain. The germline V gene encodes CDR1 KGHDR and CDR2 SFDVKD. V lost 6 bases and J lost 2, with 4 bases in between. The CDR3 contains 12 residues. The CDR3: CATSSAGNTIYF. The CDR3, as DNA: TGTGCCACCAGTTCTGCTGGAAACACCATATATTTT.

This CDR3 reads CASSERLAGDYEQYF. CDR3 DNA sequence: TGTGCCAGCAGTGAACGACTAGCGGGAGACTACGAGCAGTACTTC. The rearrangement links TRBV6-1 to TRBJ2-7; 12 bases match TRBD2. From germline, CDR1 is MNHNS and CDR2 SASEGT. V gave up 2 bases and J gave up 3 bases; unmatched junction bases: 2. The CDR3 is made up of 15 amino acids.

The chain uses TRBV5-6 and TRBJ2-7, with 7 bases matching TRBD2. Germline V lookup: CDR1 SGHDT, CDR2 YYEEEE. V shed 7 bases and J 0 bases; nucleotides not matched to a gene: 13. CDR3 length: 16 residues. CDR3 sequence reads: CASRLWASGNSYEQYF. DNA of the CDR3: TGTGCCAGCCGGCTGTGGGCTAGCGGCAACTCCTACGAGCAGTACTTC.

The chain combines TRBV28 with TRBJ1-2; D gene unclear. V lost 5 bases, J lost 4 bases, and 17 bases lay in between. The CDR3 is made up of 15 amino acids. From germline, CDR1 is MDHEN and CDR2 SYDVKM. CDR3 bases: TGTGCCAGCAGTCTGTACGAGGAGCGGATCTATGGCTACACCTTC. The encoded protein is CASSLYEERIYGYTF.

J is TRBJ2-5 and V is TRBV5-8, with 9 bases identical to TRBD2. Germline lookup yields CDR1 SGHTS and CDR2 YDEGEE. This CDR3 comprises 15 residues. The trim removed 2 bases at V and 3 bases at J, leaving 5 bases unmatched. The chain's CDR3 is CASSFRVAGEETQYF. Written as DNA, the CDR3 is TGTGCCAGCAGCTTTCGGGTAGCGGGAGAAGAGACCCAGTACTTC.

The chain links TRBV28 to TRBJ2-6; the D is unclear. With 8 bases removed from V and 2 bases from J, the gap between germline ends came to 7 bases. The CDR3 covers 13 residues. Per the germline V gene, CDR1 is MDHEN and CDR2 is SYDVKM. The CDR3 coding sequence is TGTGCCAGCTCTACCACTGGGGCCAACGTCCTGACTTTC. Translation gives CASSTTGANVLTF.

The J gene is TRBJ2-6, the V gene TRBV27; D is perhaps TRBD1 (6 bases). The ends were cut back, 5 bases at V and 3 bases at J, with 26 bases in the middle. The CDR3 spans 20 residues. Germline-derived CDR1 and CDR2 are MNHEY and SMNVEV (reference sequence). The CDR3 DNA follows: TGTGCCAGCAGTCCCTACCCGGACGGTCAGGGGCCGGTTGGGGCCAACGTCCTGACTTTC. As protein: CASSPYPDGQGPVGANVLTF. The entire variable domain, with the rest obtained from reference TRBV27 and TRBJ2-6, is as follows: EAQVTQNPRYLITVTGKKLTVTCSQNMNHEYMSWYRQDPGLGLRQIYYSMNVEVTDKGDVPEGYKVSRKEKRNFPLILESPSPNQTSLYFCASSPYPDGQGPVGANVLTFGAGSRLTVL.

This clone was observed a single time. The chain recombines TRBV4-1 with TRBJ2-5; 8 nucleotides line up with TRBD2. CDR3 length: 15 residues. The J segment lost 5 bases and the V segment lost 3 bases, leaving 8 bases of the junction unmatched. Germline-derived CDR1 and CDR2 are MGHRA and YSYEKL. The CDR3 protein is CASSHPTSAWETQYF. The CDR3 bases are TGCGCCAGCAGCCATCCGACTAGCGCCTGGGAGACCCAGTACTTC.

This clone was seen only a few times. The CDR3 is CASSLRGSGRIYEQYF. The CDR3 nucleotides are TGTGCCAGCAGCTTGCGCGGTAGCGGGAGGATCTACGAGCAGTACTTC. J is TRBJ2-7 and V is TRBV5-5, with TRBD2 matching over 10 bases. Germline V gives CDR1 SGHKS, CDR2 YYEKEE (reference sequence). The trim removed 1 base at V and 3 bases at J, leaving 7 bases unmatched. The CDR3 contains 16 residues. Supplemented by reference TRBV5-5 and TRBJ2-7, the full variable domain reads DAGVTQSPTHLIKTRGQQVTLRCSPISGHKSVSWYQQVLGQGPQFIFQYYEKEERGRGNFPDRFSARQFPNYSSELNVNALLLGDSALYLCASSLRGSGRIYEQYFGPGTRLTVT.

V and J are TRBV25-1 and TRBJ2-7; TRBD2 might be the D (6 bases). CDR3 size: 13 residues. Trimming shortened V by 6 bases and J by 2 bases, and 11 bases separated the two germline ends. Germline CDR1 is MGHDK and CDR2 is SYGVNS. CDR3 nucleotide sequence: TGTGCCAGCAGCCGAGCGGGCCCCTACGAGCAGTACTTC. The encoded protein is CASSRAGPYEQYF.

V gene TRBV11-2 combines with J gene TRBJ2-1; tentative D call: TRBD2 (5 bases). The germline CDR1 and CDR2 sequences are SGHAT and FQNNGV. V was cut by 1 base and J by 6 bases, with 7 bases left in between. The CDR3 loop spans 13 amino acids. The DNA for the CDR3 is TGTGCCAGCAGCTTAGTAGCGCTCAATGAGCAGTTCTTC. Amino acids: CASSLVALNEQFF.

CDR3 residues: CASSLERSSYNSPLHF. CDR3 DNA sequence: TGTGCCAGCAGCTTGGAGAGGAGCTCCTATAATTCACCCCTCCACTTT. J is TRBJ1-6 and V is TRBV5-5, with D unresolved. Germline-derived CDR1 and CDR2 are SGHKS and YYEKEE (reference sequence). Trimming removed 0 bases from V and 0 bases from J, with 7 bases in between. The CDR3 contains 16 residues.